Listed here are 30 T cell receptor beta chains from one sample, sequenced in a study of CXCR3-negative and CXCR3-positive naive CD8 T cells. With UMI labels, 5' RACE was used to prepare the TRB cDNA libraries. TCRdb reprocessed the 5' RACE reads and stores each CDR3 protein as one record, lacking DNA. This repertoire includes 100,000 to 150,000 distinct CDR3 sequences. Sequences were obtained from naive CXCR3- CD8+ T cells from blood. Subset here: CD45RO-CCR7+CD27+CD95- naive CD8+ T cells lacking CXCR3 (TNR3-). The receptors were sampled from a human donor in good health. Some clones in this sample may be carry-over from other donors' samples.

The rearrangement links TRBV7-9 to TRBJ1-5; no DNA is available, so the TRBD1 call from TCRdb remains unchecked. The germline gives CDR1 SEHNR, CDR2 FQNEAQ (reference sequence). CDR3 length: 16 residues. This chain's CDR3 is CASSLVTGYSNQPQHF.

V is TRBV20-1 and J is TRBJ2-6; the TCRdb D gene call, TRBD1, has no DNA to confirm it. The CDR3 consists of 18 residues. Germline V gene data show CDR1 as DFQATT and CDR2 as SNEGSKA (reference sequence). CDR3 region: CSARDWPRGGGGANVLTF.

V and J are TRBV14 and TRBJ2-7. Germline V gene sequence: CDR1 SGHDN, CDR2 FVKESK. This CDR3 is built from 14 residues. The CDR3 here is CASSQGNPLYEQYF.

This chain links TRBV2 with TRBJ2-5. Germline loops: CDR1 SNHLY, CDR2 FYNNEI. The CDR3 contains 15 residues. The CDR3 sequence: CASRIPGQTGGTQYF.

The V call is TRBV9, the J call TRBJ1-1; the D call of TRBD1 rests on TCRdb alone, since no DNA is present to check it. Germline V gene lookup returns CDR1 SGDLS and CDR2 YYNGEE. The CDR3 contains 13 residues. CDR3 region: CASSASRGTEAFF.

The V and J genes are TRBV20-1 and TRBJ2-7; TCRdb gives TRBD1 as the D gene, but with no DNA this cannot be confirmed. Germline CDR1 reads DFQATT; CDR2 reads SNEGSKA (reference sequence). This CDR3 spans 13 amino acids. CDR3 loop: CSANRGVPCEQYF.

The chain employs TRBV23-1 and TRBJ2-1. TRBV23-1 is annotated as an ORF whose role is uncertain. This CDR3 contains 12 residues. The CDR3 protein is CARSQSGSEQFF.

CDR3 residues: CASSPDRAQETQYF. The rearrangement uses TRBV7-9 and TRBJ2-5; TCRdb's D call of TRBD1 is untestable without DNA. CDR1 SEHNR and CDR2 FQNEAQ come from the germline V gene (reference sequence). The CDR3 has 14 amino acids.

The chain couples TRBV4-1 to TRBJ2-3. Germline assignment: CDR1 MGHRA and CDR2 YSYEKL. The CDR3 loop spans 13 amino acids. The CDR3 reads CASSRTSTDTQYF.

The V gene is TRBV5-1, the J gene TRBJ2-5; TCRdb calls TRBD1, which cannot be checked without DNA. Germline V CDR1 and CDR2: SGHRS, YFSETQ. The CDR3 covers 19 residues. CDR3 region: CASSFPNGAQGLRQETQYF.

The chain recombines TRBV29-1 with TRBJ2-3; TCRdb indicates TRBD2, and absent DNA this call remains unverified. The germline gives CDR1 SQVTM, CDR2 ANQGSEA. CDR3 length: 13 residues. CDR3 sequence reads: CSGKLRDSYTQYF.

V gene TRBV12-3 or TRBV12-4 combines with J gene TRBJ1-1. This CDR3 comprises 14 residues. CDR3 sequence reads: CASRNGGGNTEAFF.

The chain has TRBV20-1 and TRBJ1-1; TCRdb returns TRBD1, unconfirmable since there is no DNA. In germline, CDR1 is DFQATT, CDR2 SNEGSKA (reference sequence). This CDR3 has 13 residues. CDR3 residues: CSADTTGETEAFF.

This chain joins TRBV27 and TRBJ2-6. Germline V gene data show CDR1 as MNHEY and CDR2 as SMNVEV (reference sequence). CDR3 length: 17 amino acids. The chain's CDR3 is CASSLLPGSSGANVLTF.

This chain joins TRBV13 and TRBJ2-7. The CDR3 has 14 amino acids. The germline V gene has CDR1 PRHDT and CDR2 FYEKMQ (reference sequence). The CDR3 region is CASSLALAGYEQYF.

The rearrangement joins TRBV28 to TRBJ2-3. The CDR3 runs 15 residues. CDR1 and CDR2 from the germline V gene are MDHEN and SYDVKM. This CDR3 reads CASSIGGVSEDTQYF.

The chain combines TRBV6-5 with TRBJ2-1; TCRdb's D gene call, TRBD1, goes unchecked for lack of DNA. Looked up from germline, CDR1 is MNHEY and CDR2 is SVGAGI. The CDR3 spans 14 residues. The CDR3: CASGGGTGDNEQFF.

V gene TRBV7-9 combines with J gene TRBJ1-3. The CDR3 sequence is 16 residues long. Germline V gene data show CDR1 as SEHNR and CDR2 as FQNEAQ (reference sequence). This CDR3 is CASSLVAGVSGNTIYF. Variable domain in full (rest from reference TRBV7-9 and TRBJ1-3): DTGVSQNPRHKITKRGQNVTFRCDPISEHNRLYWYRQTLGQGPEFLTYFQNEAQLEKSRLLSDRFSAERPKGSFSTLEIQRTEQGDSAMYLCASSLVAGVSGNTIYFGEGSWLTVV.

The CDR3 is CSARSWSSYEQYF. The V and J genes are TRBV20-1 and TRBJ2-7. From germline, CDR1 is DFQATT and CDR2 SNEGSKA (reference sequence). The CDR3 runs to 13 residues.

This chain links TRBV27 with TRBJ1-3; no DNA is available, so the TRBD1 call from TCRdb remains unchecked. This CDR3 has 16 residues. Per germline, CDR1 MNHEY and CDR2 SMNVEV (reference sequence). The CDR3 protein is CASSLRQGAAGNTIYF.

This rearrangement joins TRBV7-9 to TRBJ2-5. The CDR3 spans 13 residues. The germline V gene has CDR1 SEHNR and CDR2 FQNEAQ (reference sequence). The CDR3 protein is CASHGDPEETQYF. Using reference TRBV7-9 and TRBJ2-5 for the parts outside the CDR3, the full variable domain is DTGVSQNPRHKITKRGQNVTFRCDPISEHNRLYWYRQTLGQGPEFLTYFQNEAQLEKSRLLSDRFSAERPKGSFSTLEIQRTEQGDSAMYLCASHGDPEETQYFGPGTRLLVL.

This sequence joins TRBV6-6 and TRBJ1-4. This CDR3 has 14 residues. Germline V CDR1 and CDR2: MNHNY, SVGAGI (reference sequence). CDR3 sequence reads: CASSYLADRGKLFF.

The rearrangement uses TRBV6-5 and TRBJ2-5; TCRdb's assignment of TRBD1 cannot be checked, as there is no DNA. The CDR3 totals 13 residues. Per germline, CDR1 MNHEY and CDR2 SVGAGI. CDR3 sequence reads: CASSTGGQETQYF.

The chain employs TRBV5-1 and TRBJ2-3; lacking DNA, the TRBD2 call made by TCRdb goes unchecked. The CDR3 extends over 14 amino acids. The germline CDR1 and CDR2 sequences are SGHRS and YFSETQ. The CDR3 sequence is CASSLWAGRDTQYF.

The CDR3: CASSPLGDRAVYEQYF. V usage is TRBV5-1 and J usage is TRBJ2-7; no DNA is available, so the TRBD1 call from TCRdb remains unchecked. The CDR3 has 16 residues. Germline CDR1 is SGHRS and CDR2 is YFSETQ.

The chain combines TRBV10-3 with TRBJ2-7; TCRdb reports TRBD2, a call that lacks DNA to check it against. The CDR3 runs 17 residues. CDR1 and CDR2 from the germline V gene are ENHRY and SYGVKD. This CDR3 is CATGLAGTLPLSGEQYF.

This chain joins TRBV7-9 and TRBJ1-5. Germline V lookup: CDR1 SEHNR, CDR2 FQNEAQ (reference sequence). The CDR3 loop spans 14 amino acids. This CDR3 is CASSSSDLLGPQHF.

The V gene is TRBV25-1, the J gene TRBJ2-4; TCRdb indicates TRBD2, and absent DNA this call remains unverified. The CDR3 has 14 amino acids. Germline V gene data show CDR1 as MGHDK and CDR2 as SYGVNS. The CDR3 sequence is CASSEEGLAHIQYF.

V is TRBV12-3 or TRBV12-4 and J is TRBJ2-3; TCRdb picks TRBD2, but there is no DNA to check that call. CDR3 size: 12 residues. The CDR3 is CASSSGGTSADF.

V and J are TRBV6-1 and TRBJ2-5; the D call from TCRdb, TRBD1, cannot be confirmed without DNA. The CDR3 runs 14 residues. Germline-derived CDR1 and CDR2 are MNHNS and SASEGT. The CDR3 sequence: CASTSSPGEETQYF.